Following are 25 T cell receptor beta chains from one sample sequenced in a study of blood T cell repertoires in COVID-19. Using immunoSEQ multiplex PCR, the repertoire was profiled, and TCRdb retains in-frame clones only, with some absent. The sample contains roughly 250,000 clones, more than 70% of which appear only once. Sequenced material: peripheral blood. These TCRs come from a woman aged 40-49 years who had recovered from COVID-19.

The V and J genes are TRBV5-5 and TRBJ2-2; D ambiguous. V dropped 7 bases and J dropped 5 bases, with 18 bases sitting between them. The CDR3 is made up of 15 amino acids. CDR1 is SGHKS, CDR2 YYEKEE, per germline (reference sequence). The CDR3 reads CASHKTVGGTGELFF. The CDR3 region has the DNA TGTGCCAGCCATAAAACGGTCGGCGGTACCGGGGAGCTGTTTTTT. Supplemented by reference TRBV5-5 and TRBJ2-2, the full variable domain reads DAGVTQSPTHLIKTRGQQVTLRCSPISGHKSVSWYQQVLGQGPQFIFQYYEKEERGRGNFPDRFSARQFPNYSSELNVNALLLGDSALYLCASHKTVGGTGELFFGEGSRLTVL.

The CDR3 protein is CASSQGTYSNQPQHF. DNA of the CDR3: TGTGCCAGCAGCCAGGGAACCTATAGCAATCAGCCCCAGCATTTT. This chain joins TRBV5-8 and TRBJ1-5, with D maybe TRBD1 (5 bases). V dropped 4 bases and J dropped 0 bases, with 11 bases sitting between them. Germline lookup yields CDR1 SGHTS and CDR2 YDEGEE. This CDR3 is built from 15 residues.

The chain combines TRBV15 with TRBJ2-5; 10 bases agree with TRBD1. CDR3 size: 15 residues. From germline, CDR1 is LNHNV and CDR2 YYDKDF (reference sequence). J gave up 5 bases and V 0 bases, and 3 bases lay outside the gene matches. CDR3 in amino acids: CATSRDRGQGETQYF. CDR3 DNA sequence: TGTGCCACCAGCAGAGATCGGGGACAGGGGGAGACCCAGTACTTC.

The chain links TRBV9 to TRBJ2-6; a possible D gene is TRBD1 (5 bases). Germline assignment: CDR1 SGDLS and CDR2 YYNGEE. CDR3 size: 14 residues. V lost 7 bases and J lost 2, with 10 bases in between. CDR3 DNA: TGTGCCAGCTCGACAGTTGCTGGGGCCAACGTCCTGACTTTC. Its protein product is CASSTVAGANVLTF.

V is TRBV2 and J is TRBJ2-7; D not resolved. V lost 3 bases and J lost 2, with 8 bases in between. Germline V lookup: CDR1 SNHLY, CDR2 FYNNEI. The CDR3 has 13 amino acids. In nucleotides, the CDR3 is TGTGCCAGCAGTGACTACAGAGCCTACGAGCAGTACTTC. It yields the protein CASSDYRAYEQYF.

This clone has only a few counts. In nucleotides, the CDR3 is TGTGCCAGTAGCCAGAGGGATACGCAGTATTTT. It codes for CASSQRDTQYF. The chain recombines TRBV19 with TRBJ2-3; D ambiguous. Germline CDR1 and CDR2: LNHDA and SQIVND (reference sequence). V was cut by 6 bases and J by 6 bases, with 7 bases left in between. This CDR3 is built from 11 residues.

The rearrangement links TRBV19 to TRBJ1-4, with D perhaps TRBD1 (5 bases). V was cut by 0 bases and J by 7 bases, with 9 bases left in between. The germline V gene encodes CDR1 LNHDA and CDR2 SQIVND (reference sequence). This CDR3 comprises 14 residues. The CDR3 nucleotides read TGTGCCAGTAGTATAGATCGGGGGTTTGAAAAACTGTTTTTT. It codes for CASSIDRGFEKLFF.

The chain carries TRBV15 and TRBJ2-7; possible D gene TRBD1, 6 bases. The V end lost 4 bases, the J end lost 6 bases, and 13 bases lay between the germline ends. The CDR3 extends over 13 amino acids. Germline assignment: CDR1 LNHNV and CDR2 YYDKDF (reference sequence). The DNA for the CDR3 is TGTGCCACCAGCACTAGGGGGTACGGCGAGCAGTACTTC. Its translation: CATSTRGYGEQYF.

This clone was recorded only once. V gene TRBV7-2 combines with J gene TRBJ1-2; D gene unclear. The germline gives CDR1 SGHTA, CDR2 FQGNSA. The CDR3 loop spans 15 amino acids. V was cut by 4 bases and J by 6 bases, with 18 bases left in between. CDR3 nucleotide sequence: TGTGCCAGCAGCTCCCATGAAAGAGGGTTCGATGGCTACACCTTC. It codes for CASSSHERGFDGYTF.

This clone has only a few counts. The gene calls are TRBV5-1 and TRBJ1-1, with 11 bases identical to TRBD1. Germline trimming cut 4 bases from V and 4 bases from J; bases unmatched to any gene: 6. The germline CDR1 and CDR2 sequences are SGHRS and YFSETQ. This CDR3 is 15 amino acids long. The CDR3 region is CASSPTGTGGTEAFF. For the CDR3, the DNA is TGCGCCAGCAGCCCCACCGGGACAGGGGGCACTGAAGCTTTCTTT.

The chain joins TRBV19 to TRBJ2-3, with TRBD1 identical over 10 bases. The CDR3 runs 15 residues. Per the germline V gene, CDR1 is LNHDA and CDR2 is SQIVND (reference sequence). J gave up 7 bases and V 3 bases, and 7 bases lay outside the gene matches. CDR3 in amino acids: CASSMGTGAFYTQYF. For the CDR3, the DNA is TGTGCCAGTAGTATGGGGACAGGGGCCTTTTATACGCAGTATTTT.

The chain uses TRBV12-3 or TRBV12-4 and TRBJ1-1, with TRBD1 matching over 8 bases. This CDR3 is 12 amino acids long. The J segment lost 6 bases and the V segment lost 8 bases, leaving 5 bases of the junction unmatched. For the CDR3, the DNA is TGTGCCAGCCGACAGGGGAAGGCTGAAGCTTTCTTT. Residues: CASRQGKAEAFF.

J is TRBJ1-2 and V is TRBV7-2; unclear D gene. CDR1 and CDR2 from the germline V gene are SGHTA and FQGNSA. The CDR3 consists of 14 residues. Trimming shortened V by 4 bases and J by 7 bases, and 16 bases separated the two germline ends. The CDR3 DNA reads as TGTGCCAGCAGCTCACTCTTTACGTCGAGTGGCTACACCTTC. Amino acid sequence: CASSSLFTSSGYTF. The full variable domain, in which reference TRBV7-2 and TRBJ1-2 provide the parts outside the CDR3, is GAGVSQSPSNKVTEKGKDVELRCDPISGHTALYWYRQSLGQGLEFLIYFQGNSAPDKSGLPSDRFSAERTGGSVSTLTIQRTQQEDSAVYLCASSSLFTSSGYTFGSGTRLTVV.

The rearrangement joins TRBV7-9 to TRBJ2-7, with a tentative D call TRBD2 (5 bases). Germline CDR1 reads SEHNR; CDR2 reads FQNEAQ (reference sequence). There are 13 residues in the CDR3. Trimming took off 5 bases at V and 3 bases at J, with 11 bases between the two ends. The CDR3: CASSPGMFYEQYF. In nucleotides, the CDR3 is TGTGCCAGCAGCCCCGGGATGTTCTACGAGCAGTACTTC.

The sample holds a few counts of this clone. The V and J genes are TRBV10-3 and TRBJ2-2; 7 bases map to TRBD1. The J segment lost 6 bases and the V segment lost 6 bases, leaving 10 bases of the junction unmatched. The germline CDR1 and CDR2 sequences are ENHRY and SYGVKD. CDR3 length equals 15 residues. CDR3 DNA sequence: TGTGCCATCAGACAGGGGAGTCATTTATCCGGGGAGCTGTTTTTT. Its translation: CAIRQGSHLSGELFF.

V is TRBV24-1 and J is TRBJ2-3; weak D call: TRBD2 (5 bases). V lost 4 bases, J lost 1 base, and 8 bases lay in between. Germline CDR1 and CDR2: KGHDR and SFDVKD. The CDR3 loop spans 14 amino acids. This CDR3 is CATSELGRTDTQYF. CDR3 in DNA: TGTGCCACCAGTGAACTAGGTCGCACAGATACGCAGTATTTT.

The chain links TRBV19 to TRBJ2-2; 7 bases line up with TRBD1. Germline V CDR1 and CDR2: LNHDA, SQIVND (reference sequence). J lost 2 bases, V lost 4 bases, and 10 bases had no gene match. CDR3 length: 17 amino acids. The CDR3 protein is CASSTPSGGTNTGELFF. The CDR3 DNA follows: TGTGCCAGTAGTACTCCTTCAGGGGGAACAAACACCGGGGAGCTGTTTTTT.

The chain carries TRBV19 and TRBJ1-4; D may be TRBD1 (5 bases). Germline CDR1 reads LNHDA; CDR2 reads SQIVND (reference sequence). Trimming stripped 4 bases from V and 1 base from J, with 16 bases between. The CDR3 totals 17 residues. The CDR3: CASSTPDGGLTNEKLFF. In DNA form, the CDR3 reads TGTGCCAGTAGTACCCCGGACGGGGGTTTAACTAATGAAAAACTGTTTTTT.

The chain is built from TRBV18 and TRBJ2-7; TRBD2 might be the D (5 bases). V lost 6 bases, J lost 3 bases, and 9 bases lay in between. The germline V gene has CDR1 KGHSH and CDR2 LQKENI. The CDR3 is made up of 12 amino acids. The CDR3 region is CASSRDRYEQYF. The CDR3 DNA follows: TGTGCCAGCTCGAGGGATCGCTACGAGCAGTACTTC.

The rearrangement uses TRBV7-2 and TRBJ1-6; 7 bases are a match to TRBD1. The trim removed 8 bases at V and 5 bases at J, leaving 9 bases unmatched. CDR3 length equals 15 residues. Germline V gene sequence: CDR1 SGHTA, CDR2 FQGNSA. The CDR3 region has the DNA TGTGCCAGCCAAAGGGTGACAGGGAATAATTCACCCCTCCACTTT. Protein product: CASQRVTGNNSPLHF.

The chain uses TRBV5-1 and TRBJ2-1; 8 nucleotides agree with TRBD2. From germline, CDR1 is SGHRS and CDR2 YFSETQ. V lost 3 bases, J lost 4 bases, and 6 bases stayed unmatched. CDR3 size: 15 residues. Written as DNA, the CDR3 is TGCGCCAGCAGCTCGGTAGCGGGGATGTACAATGAGCAGTTCTTC. Its translation is CASSSVAGMYNEQFF.

Written as DNA, the CDR3 is TGTGCCACCCGGCGGGCGGGTGGCTACACCTTC. As protein: CATRRAGGYTF. The V call is TRBV28, the J call TRBJ1-2; D gene unclear. The V gene lost 10 bases and the J gene lost 7 bases, with 13 bases spanning the gap. The CDR3 extends over 11 amino acids. Germline CDR1 is MDHEN and CDR2 is SYDVKM.

The chain employs TRBV12-3 or TRBV12-4 and TRBJ1-1; no definite D call. The ends were cut back, 3 bases at V and 7 bases at J, with 12 bases in the middle. The CDR3 consists of 13 residues. The CDR3 spells CASSFQFGVEAFF. The CDR3 DNA follows: TGTGCCAGCAGTTTCCAGTTTGGTGTTGAAGCTTTCTTT.

The rearrangement joins TRBV30 to TRBJ2-3; 12 nucleotides line up with TRBD1. This CDR3 contains 15 residues. The germline CDR1 and CDR2 sequences are GTSNPN and SVGIG (reference sequence). Losses at the gene ends were 1 base for V and 1 base for J; bases not matched to a gene: 0. CDR3 nucleotide sequence: TGTGCCTGGAGTGGGGACAGGGGGCGCACAGATACGCAGTATTTT. Translation gives CAWSGDRGRTDTQYF.

This clone came up a few times. The chain's CDR3 is CASSIAATYEQYF. The DNA of the CDR3 is TGTGCCAGTAGTATAGCAGCGACCTACGAGCAGTACTTC. The chain is built from TRBV19 and TRBJ2-7; D not certain. This CDR3 contains 13 residues. Germline V lookup: CDR1 LNHDA, CDR2 SQIVND (reference sequence). V was shortened by 1 base and J by 2 bases, with 6 bases between the two germline ends.